This T cell receptor beta chain was sequenced for a study of blood T cells in healthy people across ages. Then a second PCR, running about 7 to 11 cycles, was carried out with a sample-barcoded 5' primer and a J-beta primer mix. MiXCR, applied by TCRdb to the 5' RACE reads, yields one record per CDR3 protein. Of over 950,000 distinct CDR3 sequences listed, just over 50% were seen once; the top ten hold about a fifth. The CDR3 sequence is 17 residues long. The germline V gene encodes CDR1 MNHEY and CDR2 SMNVEV (reference sequence). V lost 2 bases to trimming and J lost 13 bases; unmatched junction nucleotides: 19.

Sequencing used blood. The TCR sequence derives from a woman aged 55-69 years in good health. The chain uses TRBV27 and TRBJ2-4; 8 bases map to TRBD1. The CDR3 is CASSLNVGTGLRAKQYF. The CDR3 DNA reads as TGTGCCAGCAGTTTAAATGTCGGGACAGGCCTACGGGCCAAGCAGTACTTC.